This entry lists 19 T cell receptor beta chains sequenced from one sample in a study of T cells in women clearing cervical HPV infection. Using immunoSEQ multiplex PCR, the repertoire was profiled, and TCRdb retains in-frame clones only, with some absent. Here the sample table reports more than 15,000 clones. The sample taken for sequencing was blood buffy coat. The origin of the receptors is a woman between 18 and 70 years old with a cervical HPV16 infection that either progressed to CIN3+ or cleared (not recorded which).

Details on this clone: The CDR3 is cut off 3 residues early in the read; its end comes from the germline J gene. V and J are TRBV11-1 and TRBJ2-1, with TRBD2 as a possible D gene (5 bases). Per germline, CDR1 SGHAT and CDR2 FQDESV (reference sequence). V lost 8 bases and J lost 8, with 22 bases in between. The CDR3 contains 15 residues. The covered CDR3 bases are TGTGCCAGCGGTACGACGGGGATTAGAGGACATGAG. Protein sequence: CASGTTGIRGHE. Given in full, the CDR3 is CASGTTGIRGHEQFF.

With respect to this clone: The read falls 3 residues short of the CDR3 end, and the missing part is taken from the germline J gene. The V call is TRBV20-1, the J call TRBJ2-1; 11 nucleotides line up with TRBD2. This CDR3 is 14 amino acids long. With V trimmed by 4 bases and J by 6 bases, 5 bases remained unmatched. The germline gives CDR1 DFQATT, CDR2 SNEGSKA (reference sequence). The CDR3 region is CSANQGLAANEQFF. The sequenced part of the CDR3 DNA is TGCAGTGCTAACCAGGGACTAGCGGCCAATGAG.

On this clone: The read stops 3 residues short of the end of the CDR3; the missing end is completed from the germline J gene. V is TRBV6-1 and J is TRBJ1-6; D might be TRBD1 (5 bases). The CDR3 length is 13 residues. V was pared by 4 bases and J by 8 bases, with 9 bases between. In germline, CDR1 is MNHNS, CDR2 SASEGT. CDR3 sequence: CASSVEGYSPLHF. The covered CDR3 bases are TGTGCCAGCAGTGTAGAGGGGTATTCACCC.

On this clone itself: The read terminates 3 residues ahead of where the CDR3 ends, so the germline J gene completes it. This sequence joins TRBV7-9 and TRBJ2-1, with D perhaps matching TRBD1 (5 bases). Germline V gene lookup returns CDR1 SEHNR and CDR2 FQNEAQ (reference sequence). Trimming took off 5 bases at V and 6 bases at J, with 17 bases between the two ends. The CDR3 extends over 15 amino acids. The sequenced part of the CDR3 DNA is TGTGCCAGCAGCAACAGGAGTTCGCTTAGCAATGAG. Its translation is CASSNRSSLSNE. The entire CDR3 protein reads CASSNRSSLSNEQFF.

As regards this clone: The read ends 3 residues early relative to the CDR3; the germline J gene fills the gap. J is TRBJ2-2 and V is TRBV5-1; perhaps D is TRBD1 or TRBD2 (5 bases each). CDR3 length: 14 amino acids. Trimming removed 1 base at V and 7 bases at J, with 11 bases between. The germline V gene has CDR1 SGHRS and CDR2 YFSETQ. CDR3 residues: CASSLQGEGGELFF. CDR3 DNA (partial): TGCGCCAGCAGCTTGCAGGGTGAGGGCGGGGAG.

To note about this clone: Coverage ceases 3 residues before the CDR3 finishes, and the germline J gene fills in the end. The chain employs TRBV20-1 and TRBJ1-1, with 9 nucleotides matching TRBD1. The CDR3 totals 14 residues. Germline CDR1 is DFQATT and CDR2 is SNEGSKA (reference sequence). The sequenced part of the CDR3 DNA is TGCAGTGCCAAAGGAACAGGGGGCAACGTAAGA. It codes for CSAKGTGGNVR. The whole CDR3 protein is CSAKGTGGNVRAFF.

About this clone: The CDR3 is cut off 3 residues early in the read; its end comes from the germline J gene. This chain joins TRBV27 and TRBJ1-1; 7 nucleotides line up with TRBD1. CDR3 length: 13 residues. Trimming removed 4 bases from V and 4 bases from J; junction bases left unmatched: 3. Germline V gene data show CDR1 as MNHEY and CDR2 as SMNVEV (reference sequence). The DNA read from the CDR3 is TGTGCCAGCAGTTCCAGACAGGGCACTGAA. This sequence encodes CASSSRQGTE. The entire CDR3 protein reads CASSSRQGTEAFF.

About this clone itself: The DNA ends 3 residues before the CDR3 does, and the rest of the CDR3 is filled in from the germline J gene. The chain joins TRBV20-1 to TRBJ2-1, with 10 bases aligning to TRBD2. The CDR3 covers 18 residues. Germline V lookup: CDR1 DFQATT, CDR2 SNEGSKA (reference sequence). The J segment lost 0 bases and the V segment lost 6 bases, leaving 14 bases of the junction unmatched. Incomplete CDR3 DNA: TGCAGTGCGGGAAGCGGACTAGCGGAAAGTAGCTCCTACAATGAG. The encoded protein is CSAGSGLAESSSYNE. The CDR3 in full is CSAGSGLAESSSYNEQFF.

With regard to this clone: The read ends 3 residues shy of where the CDR3 ends; the end is completed using the germline J gene. The chain couples TRBV7-9 to TRBJ1-2, with 7 bases fitting TRBD1. This CDR3 is 15 amino acids long. Germline lookup yields CDR1 SEHNR and CDR2 FQNEAQ (reference sequence). Germline trimming cut 1 base from V and 4 bases from J; bases unmatched to any gene: 6. The DNA read from the CDR3 is TGTGCCAGCAGCTTAGAAACGGGACAGTTCTATGGC. It specifies CASSLETGQFYG. The full CDR3 protein reads CASSLETGQFYGYTF.

In regard to this clone: The observed sequence ends 3 residues before the CDR3 terminus, with the missing tail filled in from the germline J gene. The V gene is TRBV20-1, the J gene TRBJ2-6; TRBD1 aligns across 8 bases. Trimming at V came to 1 base and at J to 8 bases, leaving 7 bases not matched to a gene. Germline V gene sequence: CDR1 DFQATT, CDR2 SNEGSKA (reference sequence). The CDR3 extends over 15 amino acids. The CDR3 protein is CSARGTGPPTNVLTF. The covered CDR3 bases are TGCAGTGCTAGAGGGACAGGGCCCCCGACCAACGTC.

Turning to this clone: The missing CDR3 end, 3 residues past where the read stops, is filled in from the germline J gene. The gene calls are TRBV5-1 and TRBJ2-7, with a tentative D call TRBD2 (7 bases). The V gene lost 0 bases and the J gene lost 3 bases, with 16 bases spanning the gap. This CDR3 has 16 residues. Germline-derived CDR1 and CDR2 are SGHRS and YFSETQ. CDR3 protein: CASSLVGGGNDYEQYF. Incomplete CDR3 DNA: TGCGCCAGCAGCTTGGTAGGGGGGGGGAATGACTACGAG.

This clone is identified as medium-sized from frequency. CDR3 protein: CASSGHMNTEAFF. The part of the CDR3 DNA that was read is TGTGCCAGCAGCGGACACATGAACACTGAA. The chain carries TRBV5-6 and TRBJ1-1; possibly TRBD1 for D (5 bases). The DNA ends 3 residues before the CDR3 does, and the rest of the CDR3 is filled in from the germline J gene. V dropped 4 bases and J dropped 0 bases, with 7 bases sitting between them. This CDR3 has 13 amino acids. Germline lookup yields CDR1 SGHDT and CDR2 YYEEEE.

Regarding this clone: The read comes to an end 3 residues before the CDR3 does, leaving the germline J gene to fill in the end. This chain joins TRBV5-1 and TRBJ1-3; TRBD1 might be the D (5 bases). V dropped 1 base and J dropped 0 bases, with 11 bases sitting between them. The CDR3 runs 16 residues. From germline, CDR1 is SGHRS and CDR2 YFSETQ. CDR3 sequence reads: CASSLTGDPSGNTIYF. The part of the CDR3 DNA that was read is TGCGCCAGCAGCTTGACAGGCGATCCCTCTGGAAACACC.

In the case of this clone: Read data end 3 residues before the CDR3 end; the end is taken from the germline J gene. This chain uses TRBV20-1 with TRBJ1-3, with a tentative D call TRBD1 (5 bases). Germline V gene lookup returns CDR1 DFQATT and CDR2 SNEGSKA (reference sequence). Trimming pared 1 base from V and 1 base from J, leaving 8 bases between. This CDR3 is 14 amino acids long. CDR3 loop: CSARVPGSGNTIYF. Incomplete CDR3 DNA: TGCAGTGCTAGAGTTCCAGGGTCTGGAAACACC.

As to this clone: Read sequence stops 3 residues before the CDR3 end, and the germline J gene provides the missing end. The chain carries TRBV11-3 and TRBJ2-3; TRBD2 is a possible D gene (6 bases). Looked up from germline, CDR1 is SGHNT and CDR2 is YENEEA. This CDR3 contains 15 residues. V lost 2 bases, J lost 1 base, and 10 bases lay in between. CDR3 in amino acids: CASSLLRGGTDTQYF. The CDR3 DNA, read in part, is TGTGCCAGCAGCTTATTGCGGGGAGGCACAGATACG.

A note on this clone: The read comes to an end 3 residues before the CDR3 does, leaving the germline J gene to fill in the end. This sequence joins TRBV7-2 and TRBJ1-1; D not certain. V shed 5 bases and J shed 0 bases, with 10 bases lying between them. The CDR3 length is 14 residues. From germline, CDR1 is SGHTA and CDR2 FQGNSA. The CDR3 reads CASSHDWVNTEAFF. The sequenced part of the CDR3 DNA is TGTGCCAGCAGCCACGACTGGGTGAACACTGAA.

As regards this clone: The CDR3 extends 3 residues past the end of the read, so its final part is completed from the germline J gene. The genes are TRBV5-4 and TRBJ2-7; TRBD2 matches at 8 bases. V shed 4 bases, J shed 1 base, and the junction held 4 bases outside the gene matches. From germline, CDR1 is SGHNT and CDR2 YYREEE (reference sequence). This CDR3 region has 14 residues. The CDR3 DNA, read in part, is TGTGCCAGCAGCACCGGGGGGGCATCCTACGAG. It translates to CASSTGGASYE. The full CDR3 protein reads CASSTGGASYEQYF.

Of note for this clone: Coverage ceases 3 residues before the CDR3 finishes, and the germline J gene fills in the end. The chain joins TRBV29-1 to TRBJ1-4, with a possible D match to TRBD1 (6 bases). CDR3 length: 11 amino acids. Germline-derived CDR1 and CDR2 are SQVTM and ANQGSEA. CDR3 region: CSVDTTGKLFF. The sequenced part of the CDR3 DNA is TGCAGCGTTGATACCACAGGGAAA.

Turning to this clone: With the read ending 3 residues before the CDR3 end, the germline J gene is used to fill in that end. V usage is TRBV4-1 and J usage is TRBJ1-1; the D is unclear. Per the germline V gene, CDR1 is MGHRA and CDR2 is YSYEKL. V lost 6 bases and J 4 bases, leaving 15 bases between the germline ends. The CDR3 covers 14 residues. The CDR3 loop reads CASSPLGTGTEAFF. The CDR3 bases that were read are TGCGCCAGCAGTCCTCTTGGTACCGGCACTGAA.